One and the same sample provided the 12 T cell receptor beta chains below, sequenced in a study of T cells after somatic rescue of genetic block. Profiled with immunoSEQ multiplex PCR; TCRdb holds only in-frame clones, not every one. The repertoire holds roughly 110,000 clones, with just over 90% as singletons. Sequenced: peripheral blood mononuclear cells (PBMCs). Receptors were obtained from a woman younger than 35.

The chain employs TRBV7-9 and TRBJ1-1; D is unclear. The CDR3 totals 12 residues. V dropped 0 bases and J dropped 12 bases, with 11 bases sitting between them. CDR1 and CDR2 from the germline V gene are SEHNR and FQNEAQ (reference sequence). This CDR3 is CASSLAGTRTFF. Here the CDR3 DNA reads TGTGCCAGCAGCTTAGCGGGAACTCGCACTTTCTTT.

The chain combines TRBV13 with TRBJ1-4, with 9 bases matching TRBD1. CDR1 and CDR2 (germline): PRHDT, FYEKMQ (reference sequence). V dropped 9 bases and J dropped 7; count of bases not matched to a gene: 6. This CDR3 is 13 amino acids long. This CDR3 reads CARTGGEAEKLFF. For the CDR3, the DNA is TGTGCCAGAACAGGGGGCGAGGCTGAAAAACTGTTTTTT.

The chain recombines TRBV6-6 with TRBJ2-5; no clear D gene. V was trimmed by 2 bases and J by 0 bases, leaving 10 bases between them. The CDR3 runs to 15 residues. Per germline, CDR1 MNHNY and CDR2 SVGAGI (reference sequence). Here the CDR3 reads CASSYPDGDQETQYF. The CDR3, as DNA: TGTGCCAGCAGTTACCCGGACGGTGACCAAGAGACCCAGTACTTC.

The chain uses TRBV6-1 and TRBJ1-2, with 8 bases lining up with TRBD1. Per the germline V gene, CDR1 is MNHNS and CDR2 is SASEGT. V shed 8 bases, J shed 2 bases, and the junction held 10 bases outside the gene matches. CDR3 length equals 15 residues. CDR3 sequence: CASQGAQDSNYGYTF. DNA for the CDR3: TGTGCCAGCCAGGGGGCCCAGGACAGCAACTATGGCTACACCTTC.

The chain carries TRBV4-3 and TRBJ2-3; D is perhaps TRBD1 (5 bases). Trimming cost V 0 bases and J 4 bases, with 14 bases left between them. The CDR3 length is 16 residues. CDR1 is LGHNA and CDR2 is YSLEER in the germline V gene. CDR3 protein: CASSQDWQGVADTQYF. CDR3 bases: TGCGCCAGCAGCCAAGATTGGCAGGGTGTCGCAGATACGCAGTATTTT.

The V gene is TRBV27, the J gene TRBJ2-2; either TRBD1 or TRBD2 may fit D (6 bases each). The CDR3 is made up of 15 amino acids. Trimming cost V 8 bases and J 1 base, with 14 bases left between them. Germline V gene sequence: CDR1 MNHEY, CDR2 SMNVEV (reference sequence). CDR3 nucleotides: TGTGCCAGCCAAACCGGGGGCTGGAACACCGGGGAGCTGTTTTTT. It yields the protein CASQTGGWNTGELFF.

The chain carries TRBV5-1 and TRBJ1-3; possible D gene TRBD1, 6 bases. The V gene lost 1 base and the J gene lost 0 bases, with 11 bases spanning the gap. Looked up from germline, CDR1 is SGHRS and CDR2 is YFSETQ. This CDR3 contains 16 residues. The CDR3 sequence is CASSLTGQGSGNTIYF. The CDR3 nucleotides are TGCGCCAGCAGCTTGACAGGGCAGGGCTCTGGAAACACCATATATTTT.

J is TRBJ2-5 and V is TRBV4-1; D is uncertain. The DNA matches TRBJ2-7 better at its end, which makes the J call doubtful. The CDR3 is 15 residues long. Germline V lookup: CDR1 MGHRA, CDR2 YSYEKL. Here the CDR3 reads CASSQESKSAYEQYF. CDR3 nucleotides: TGCGCCAGCAGCCAAGAGAGTAAATCAGCCTACGAGCAGTACTTC.

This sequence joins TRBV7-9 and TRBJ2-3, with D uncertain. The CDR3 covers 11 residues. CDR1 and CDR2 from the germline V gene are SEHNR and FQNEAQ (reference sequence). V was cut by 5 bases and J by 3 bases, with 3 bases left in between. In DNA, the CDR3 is TGTGCCAGCAGCCGGACAGATACGCAGTATTTT. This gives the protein CASSRTDTQYF.

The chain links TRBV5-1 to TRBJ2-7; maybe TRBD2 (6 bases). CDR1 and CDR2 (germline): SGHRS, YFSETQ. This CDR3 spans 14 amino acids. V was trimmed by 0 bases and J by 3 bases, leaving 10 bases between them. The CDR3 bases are TGCGCCAGCAGCTTGGTTGGAGGGAGCTACGAGCAGTACTTC. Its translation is CASSLVGGSYEQYF.

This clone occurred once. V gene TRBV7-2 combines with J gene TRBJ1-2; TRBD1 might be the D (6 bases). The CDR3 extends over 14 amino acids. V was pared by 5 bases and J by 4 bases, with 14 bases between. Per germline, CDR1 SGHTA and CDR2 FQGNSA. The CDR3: CASSITGTGYGYTF. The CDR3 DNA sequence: TGTGCCAGCAGCATTACAGGGACTGGCTATGGCTACACCTTC.

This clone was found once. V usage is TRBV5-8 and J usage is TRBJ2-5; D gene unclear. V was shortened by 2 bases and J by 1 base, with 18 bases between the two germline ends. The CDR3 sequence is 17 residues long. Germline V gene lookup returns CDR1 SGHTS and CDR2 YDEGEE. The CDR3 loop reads CASSLLPSTDTQETQYF. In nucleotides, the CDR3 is TGTGCCAGCAGCTTACTACCCTCAACCGACACCCAAGAGACCCAGTACTTC.